This T cell receptor beta chain is from a study of molecular identifiers for immune sequencing clone quantification. This clonotype turned up a few times. The authors built bulk TCR libraries by previously described methods with listed TCR primers. TCRdb re-called the PCR reads with MiXCR, one entry per CDR3 protein. The sample has approximately 500,000 distinct CDR3 sequences, about 20% seen once. Germline V lookup: CDR1 SGHRS, CDR2 YFSETQ. The CDR3 is 15 amino acids. The germline V and J ends were trimmed by 0 bases and 3 bases, with 12 bases remaining between them. The chain carries TRBV5-1 and TRBJ1-1, with D possibly TRBD1 on 5 matching bases. The clonotype comes from a human donor in good health. Some libraries in this study had Jurkat cell RNA spiked in. Material for sequencing was naive CD8+ T cells from blood, with Jurkat cell RNA spiked in. Subset noted: FACS-sorted CD8+CD4-CCR7+CD45RA+ naive T cells. The CDR3 nucleotides read TGCGCCAGCAGCTTGGTTTGGCAGGGTGACACTGAAGCTTTCTTT. Its protein is CASSLVWQGDTEAFF. The variable domain in full, with the rest retrieved from reference TRBV5-1 and TRBJ1-1, is KAGVTQTPRYLIKTRGQQVTLSCSPISGHRSVSWYQQTPGQGLQFLFEYFSETQRNKGNFPGRFSGRQFSNSRSEMNVSTLELGDSALYLCASSLVWQGDTEAFFGQGTRLTVV.